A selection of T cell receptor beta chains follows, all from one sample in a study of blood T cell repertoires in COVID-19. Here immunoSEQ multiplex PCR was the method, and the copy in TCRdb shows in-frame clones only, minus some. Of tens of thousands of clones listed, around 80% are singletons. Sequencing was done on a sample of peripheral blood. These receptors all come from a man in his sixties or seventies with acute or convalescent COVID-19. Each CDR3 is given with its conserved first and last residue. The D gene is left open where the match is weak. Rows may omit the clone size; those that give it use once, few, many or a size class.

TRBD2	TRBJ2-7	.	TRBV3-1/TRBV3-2	TGTGCCAGCAGCCAGACTAGCAGGGAGCAGTACTTC	CASSQTSREQYF
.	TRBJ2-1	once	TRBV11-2	TGTGCCAGCAGCGGGAGAGCCTCCTACAATGAGCAGTTCTTC	CASSGRASYNEQFF
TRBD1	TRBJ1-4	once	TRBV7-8	TGTGCCAGCAGCTCGGGACAGGGGAATGAAAAACTGTTTTTT	CASSSGQGNEKLFF
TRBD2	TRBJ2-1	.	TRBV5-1	TGCGCCAGCACCGGGGTACTAGCGGGAGGGAACAATGAGCAGTTCTTC	CASTGVLAGGNNEQFF
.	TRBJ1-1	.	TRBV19	TGTGCCAGTCAAGGGGGAAGGCCCCTTAACACTGAAGCTTTCTTT	CASQGGRPLNTEAFF
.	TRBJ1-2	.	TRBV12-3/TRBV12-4	TGTGCCAGCAGTTTAAGAGGAAACTATGGCTACACCTTC	CASSLRGNYGYTF
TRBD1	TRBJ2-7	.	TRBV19	TGTGCCAGTAGTAGCACAGGGGGCGAGCAGTACTTC	CASSSTGGEQYF
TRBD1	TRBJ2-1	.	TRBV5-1	TGCGCCAGCAGCTGGGGACAGGGGACTTCCTACAATGAGCAGTTCTTC	CASSWGQGTSYNEQFF
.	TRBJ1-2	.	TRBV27	TGTGCCAGCTCGGCGGTGTGGCAAAACTATGGCTACACCTTC	CASSAVWQNYGYTF
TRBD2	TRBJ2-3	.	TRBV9	TGTGCCAGCAGTGATAGCGGGAGGGCAGATACGCAGTATTTT	CASSDSGRADTQYF
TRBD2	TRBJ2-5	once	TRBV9	TGTGCCAGCAGCGTAGCGACTAGCGGGAGGGAGACCCAGTACTTC	CASSVATSGRETQYF
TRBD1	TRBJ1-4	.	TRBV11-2	TGTGCCAGCAGCTCGGACAGGGATAATGAAAAACTGTTTTTT	CASSSDRDNEKLFF
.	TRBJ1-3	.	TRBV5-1	TGCGCCAGCAGCCCAGGACAGTCCTCTGGAAACACCATATATTTT	CASSPGQSSGNTIYF